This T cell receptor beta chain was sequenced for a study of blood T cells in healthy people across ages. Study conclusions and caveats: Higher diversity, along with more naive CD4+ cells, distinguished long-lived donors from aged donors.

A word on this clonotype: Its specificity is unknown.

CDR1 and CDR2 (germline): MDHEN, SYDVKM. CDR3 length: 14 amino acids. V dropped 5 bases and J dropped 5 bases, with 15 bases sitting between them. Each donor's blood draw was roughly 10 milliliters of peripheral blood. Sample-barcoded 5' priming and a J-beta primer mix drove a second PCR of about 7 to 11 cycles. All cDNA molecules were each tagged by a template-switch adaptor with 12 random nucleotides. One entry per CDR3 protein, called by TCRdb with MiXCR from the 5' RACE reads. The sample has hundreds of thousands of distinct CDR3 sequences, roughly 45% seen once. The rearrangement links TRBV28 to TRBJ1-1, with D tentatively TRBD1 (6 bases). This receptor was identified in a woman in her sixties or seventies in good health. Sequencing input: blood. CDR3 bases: TGTGCCAGCAGTCCGGGGGGGGGCGAGACTGAAGCTTTCTTT. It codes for CASSPGGGETEAFF. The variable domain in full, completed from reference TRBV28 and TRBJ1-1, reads DVKVTQSSRYLVKRTGEKVFLECVQDMDHENMFWYRQDPGLGLRLIYFSYDVKMKEKGDIPEGYSVSREKKERFSLILESASTNQTSMYLCASSPGGGETEAFFGQGTRLTVV.